The clone carrying this TCR beta chain was recorded once. What it binds is not known. The CDR3 runs to 14 residues. Trimming stripped 8 bases from V and 3 bases from J, with 16 bases between. Germline V lookup: CDR1 SNHLY, CDR2 FYNNEI. This record comes from a study of CD8+ T cells in alopecia areata. Whole-study context: Tofacitinib ran 6 to 18 months, followed by 6 months off drug. Study-wide points: Lesional tissue from the scalp (especially in alopecia totalis/universalis) showed higher clonality than normal scalp.

Treatment specified: oral pan-JAK inhibitor, 5-10 mg twice daily. cDNA serving as the sequencing template came from extracted, reverse transcribed RNA. Here immunoSEQ multiplex PCR was the method, and the copy in TCRdb shows in-frame clones only, minus some. The sample comprises some 200,000 clones, 58% of which are singletons, and around an eighth rests with the top ten. The sample here was CD8+ T cells sorted from blood, taken at week 24, from a patient treated with tofacitinib. The chain recombines TRBV2 with TRBJ1-1; maybe TRBD1 (5 bases). The sequence was obtained from a human donor with alopecia areata. Written as DNA, the CDR3 is TGTGCCAGCGTTTCAGGGTGGTCGGACACTGAAGCTTTCTTT. This codes for CASVSGWSDTEAFF.